This T cell receptor beta chain was retrieved from a study of CD8 T cells in ankylosing spondylitis. Germline V lookup: CDR1 SGDLS, CDR2 YYNGEE. The CDR3 runs 13 residues. V was cut by 3 bases and J by 5 bases, with 11 bases left in between. Study results and limitations: Within peripheral blood, clones linked to disease were CD8+ and relatively rare.

5'-RACE, quantitative and with molecular barcodes, yielded the TCR beta libraries. MiXCR, applied by TCRdb to the 5' RACE reads, yields one record per CDR3 protein. The top ten clones hold around 2% of a sample with 25,000 to 30,000 distinct CDR3 sequences, 5% to 5.5% of them seen once. This clonotype was seen many times. Its antigen is not identified. The receptor was derived from a female donor with ankylosing spondylitis or in good health (not recorded which). Sample: blood, either unsorted or a sorted T cell fraction (not recorded which). The chain is built from TRBV9 and TRBJ1-1; D is perhaps TRBD1 (5 bases). CDR3: CASSGGGRTEAFF. CDR3 nucleotide sequence: TGTGCCAGCAGCGGGGGGGGGAGAACTGAAGCTTTCTTT.